A single sample gave rise to the 31 T cell receptor beta chains below, sequenced in a study of T cells after yellow fever vaccination. Each CDR3 protein is one row after TCRdb ran MiXCR on the 5' RACE reads. The table includes around 500,000 distinct CDR3 sequences, around a fifth detected once. This specimen was PBMCs, taken 20 to 25 days after the first yellow fever vaccination. The receptors were sampled from a man younger than 30 who received the YFV17D yellow fever vaccine.

The chain carries TRBV20-1 and TRBJ2-5; no firm D call. Per germline, CDR1 DFQATT and CDR2 SNEGSKA (reference sequence). CDR3 length equals 13 residues. The germline V and J ends were trimmed by 5 bases and 5 bases, with 15 bases remaining between them. This chain's CDR3 is CSALSGSRETQYF. The DNA for the CDR3 is TGCAGTGCTCTATCAGGCTCCCGGGAGACCCAGTACTTC.

This rearrangement joins TRBV3-1 to TRBJ2-2; D unresolved. Germline V gene sequence: CDR1 LGHDT, CDR2 YNNKEL (reference sequence). There are 14 residues in the CDR3. V lost 1 base and J lost 3, with 6 bases in between. The CDR3 region is CASSQGYDTGELFF. CDR3 nucleotides: TGTGCCAGCAGCCAAGGTTATGACACCGGGGAGCTGTTTTTT.

V is TRBV7-2 and J is TRBJ2-5; possibly TRBD2 for D (5 bases). CDR1 and CDR2 from the germline V gene are SGHTA and FQGNSA. The ends were cut back, 5 bases at V and 4 bases at J, with 20 bases in the middle. The CDR3 is 16 amino acids. The CDR3 loop is CASSRGLPPRGETQYF. The CDR3 DNA reads as TGTGCCAGCAGCCGAGGACTGCCCCCCCGGGGAGAGACCCAGTACTTC.

This clonotype has at least ten counts. CDR3 nucleotide sequence: TGTGCCAGCAGTTACCGGGACGGGTTGAAGAACACTGAAGCTTTCTTT. It specifies CASSYRDGLKNTEAFF. The chain links TRBV12-3 or TRBV12-4 to TRBJ1-1; a possible D gene is TRBD1 (5 bases). The CDR3 is 16 amino acids. The germline V and J ends were trimmed by 4 bases and 1 base, with 16 bases remaining between them.

Concerning this clonotype itself: A read error may produce the germline difference seen at one junction end. The chain joins TRBV12-3 or TRBV12-4 to TRBJ1-2, with 8 bases lining up with TRBD1. This CDR3 has 12 residues. CDR3 region: CASSHPRTGFAF. The CDR3, as DNA: TGTGCCAGCAGTCACCCTCGGACAGGGTTTGCCTTC.

This clonotype has a count of ten or more. V usage is TRBV27 and J usage is TRBJ1-5; TRBD1 is a possible D gene (5 bases). CDR3 length: 14 residues. Germline CDR1 reads MNHEY; CDR2 reads SMNVEV (reference sequence). Trimming stripped 5 bases from V and 1 base from J, with 9 bases between. The CDR3 region has the DNA TGTGCCAGCAGTCTCCAGGGAAGCAATCAGCCCCAGCATTTT. Translated, it gives CASSLQGSNQPQHF.

This chain links TRBV13 with TRBJ2-2, with D perhaps matching TRBD2 (6 bases). The CDR3 consists of 18 residues. Deletions cut 4 bases from V and 1 base from J, with 19 bases between. Germline values: CDR1 PRHDT, CDR2 FYEKMQ (reference sequence). The CDR3, as DNA: TGTGCCAGCAGCTCTATCCTGGTGGGCGGGGTGAACACCGGGGAGCTGTTTTTT. Translation gives CASSSILVGGVNTGELFF.

The table lists this clonotype with a few counts. The gene calls are TRBV9 and TRBJ1-5; D not resolved. Germline values: CDR1 SGDLS, CDR2 YYNGEE. V lost 3 bases and J lost 5, with 9 bases in between. The CDR3 consists of 13 residues. CDR3 nucleotide sequence: TGTGCCAGCAGCGGATCCGATCATCAGCCCCAGCATTTT. Protein: CASSGSDHQPQHF.

The chain links TRBV6-2 or TRBV6-3 to TRBJ1-2; D is unresolved. This CDR3 spans 18 amino acids. V was shortened by 4 bases and J by 0 bases, with 21 bases between the two germline ends. Germline V CDR1 and CDR2: MNHEY, SVGEGT. The CDR3 is CASSFIGSMLRTNYGYTF. The CDR3 DNA follows: TGTGCCAGCAGTTTCATCGGTTCGATGCTCAGAACTAACTATGGCTACACCTTC.

This clonotype has more than one count but fewer than ten. The rearrangement links TRBV14 to TRBJ2-4; TRBD1 might be the D (5 bases). V was cut by 4 bases and J by 0 bases, with 7 bases left in between. Germline V gene data show CDR1 as SGHDN and CDR2 as FVKESK. The CDR3 has 14 residues. This CDR3 reads CASSPQVAKNIQYF. CDR3 DNA: TGTGCCAGCAGCCCACAGGTAGCCAAAAACATTCAGTACTTC.

The rearrangement uses TRBV20-1 and TRBJ2-7; 8 bases map to TRBD1. Germline V CDR1 and CDR2: DFQATT, SNEGSKA (reference sequence). V trimming: 0 bases; J trimming: 3 bases; junction bases outside the gene matches: 10. This CDR3 comprises 16 residues. This chain's CDR3 is CSARDEDREGFYEQYF. The CDR3 DNA sequence: TGCAGTGCTAGAGATGAGGACAGGGAAGGTTTCTACGAGCAGTACTTC.

This clonotype was seen only a few times. The genes are TRBV2 and TRBJ2-1; the match to TRBD2 covers 8 bases. The V gene's germline CDR1 is SNHLY and CDR2 FYNNEI. J gave up 6 bases and V 6 bases, and 1 base lay outside the gene matches. This CDR3 region has 12 residues. CDR3 amino acids: CASSGTSNEQFF. The DNA for the CDR3 is TGTGCCAGCAGCGGGACTAGCAATGAGCAGTTCTTC.

The chain joins TRBV6-5 to TRBJ1-1; the match to TRBD1 covers 8 bases. CDR1 and CDR2 from the germline V gene are MNHEY and SVGAGI. V lost 5 bases, J lost 0 bases, and 8 bases stayed unmatched. CDR3 length equals 16 residues. The CDR3 loop is CASSHGQGQLNTEAFF. For the CDR3, the DNA is TGTGCCAGCAGTCACGGACAGGGCCAGTTGAACACTGAAGCTTTCTTT.

This clonotype was observed a few times. A read error may produce the germline difference seen at one junction end. The V and J genes are TRBV3-1 and TRBJ2-5, with 14 bases fitting TRBD2. The germline V gene has CDR1 LGHDT and CDR2 YNNKEL (reference sequence). The CDR3 contains 17 residues. In nucleotides, the CDR3 is TGTGCCACCAGCCATCGACTAGCGGGGGGGCATTTGGAGACCCAGTACTTC. Translation: CATSHRLAGGHLETQYF.

This sequence joins TRBV7-3 and TRBJ2-7; possible D gene TRBD1, 6 bases. Germline values: CDR1 SGHTA, CDR2 FQGTGA. The V gene lost 5 bases and the J gene lost 7 bases, with 15 bases spanning the gap. The CDR3 totals 13 residues. CDR3 bases: TGTGCCAGCAGCCCGGACAGTGCCAGGGAGCAGTACTTC. Protein product: CASSPDSAREQYF.

The sample holds a few counts of this clonotype. CDR3 amino acids: CASTPGGGEAFF. The CDR3 DNA reads as TGTGCCAGCACCCCCGGGGGGGGGGAAGCTTTCTTT. V is TRBV12-3 or TRBV12-4 and J is TRBJ1-1; tentatively, D is TRBD1 (5 bases). This CDR3 is 12 amino acids long. The V end was cut by 7 bases, the J end by 8 bases, with 14 bases between.

The genes are TRBV5-1 and TRBJ1-2, with D tentatively TRBD1 (5 bases). CDR3 size: 16 residues. CDR1 is SGHRS, CDR2 YFSETQ, per germline. Between the trimmed V and J ends, which lost 7 bases and 5 bases, there was a span of 24 bases. The CDR3 loop reads CASGRDRSTWGYGYTF. CDR3 nucleotides: TGCGCCAGCGGACGGGACCGGAGTACCTGGGGGTATGGCTACACCTTC.

The chain recombines TRBV14 with TRBJ2-1, with D perhaps TRBD1 (8 bases). This CDR3 comprises 16 residues. Trimming stripped 3 bases from V and 5 bases from J, with 17 bases between. Germline V CDR1 and CDR2: SGHDN, FVKESK. Here the CDR3 reads CASSHGGGQDHNEQFF. In DNA, the CDR3 is TGTGCCAGCAGCCATGGCGGGGGACAGGACCACAATGAGCAGTTCTTC.

This chain connects TRBV12-3 or TRBV12-4 to TRBJ1-2; D is uncertain. The CDR3 runs to 13 residues. Trimming shortened V by 2 bases and J by 8 bases, and 12 bases separated the two germline ends. The chain's CDR3 is CASSLNSLPGYTF. DNA for the CDR3: TGTGCCAGCAGTTTAAACAGCCTCCCCGGCTACACCTTC.

This clonotype was counted between two and nine times. The chain joins TRBV29-1 to TRBJ2-5; D tentatively reads TRBD1 or TRBD2 (6 bases each). Germline V lookup: CDR1 SQVTM, CDR2 ANQGSEA. The CDR3 covers 12 residues. Trimming pared 5 bases from V and 2 bases from J, leaving 9 bases between. The CDR3 region is CSVRGTQETQYF. CDR3 coding DNA: TGCAGCGTTCGGGGGACACAAGAGACCCAGTACTTC.

The genes are TRBV4-2 and TRBJ2-5; D remains unclear. From germline, CDR1 is LGHNA and CDR2 YNFKEQ. The CDR3 is 15 residues long. V dropped 0 bases and J dropped 5 bases, with 13 bases sitting between them. CDR3 in amino acids: CASSQDLFSRETQYF. Written as DNA, the CDR3 is TGTGCCAGCAGCCAAGATCTGTTCAGTCGGGAGACCCAGTACTTC.

This clonotype was counted many times. The J gene is TRBJ1-2, the V gene TRBV27; a weak D match, TRBD1 (5 bases). Trimming stripped 3 bases from V and 6 bases from J, with 8 bases between. The CDR3 has 12 residues. Germline V gene lookup returns CDR1 MNHEY and CDR2 SMNVEV (reference sequence). CDR3 DNA sequence: TGTGCCAGCAGTTTTAGGGGTAATGGCTACACCTTC. As protein: CASSFRGNGYTF.

The genes are TRBV20-1 and TRBJ2-3, with 7 bases fitting TRBD1. J was trimmed by 3 bases and V by 1 base; bases with no gene match: 10. From germline, CDR1 is DFQATT and CDR2 SNEGSKA (reference sequence). CDR3 length: 16 residues. The CDR3 region is CSARGQGGEGTDTQYF. The DNA of the CDR3 is TGCAGTGCTAGAGGACAGGGTGGTGAGGGAACAGATACGCAGTATTTT.

The genes are TRBV7-9 and TRBJ1-4; 10 nucleotides match TRBD1. The CDR3 runs to 15 residues. The V segment lost 0 bases and the J segment 11 bases; nucleotides outside the gene matches: 6. Per the germline V gene, CDR1 is SEHNR and CDR2 is FQNEAQ (reference sequence). CDR3 sequence (DNA): TGTGCCAGCAGCTTAGCTTCGACAGGGGGCGGGAAACTGTTTTTT. Translated, it gives CASSLASTGGGKLFF.

The chain is built from TRBV5-4 and TRBJ2-7; 7 nucleotides agree with TRBD1. Germline values: CDR1 SGHNT, CDR2 YYREEE (reference sequence). This CDR3 region has 13 residues. J lost 6 bases, V lost 4 bases, and 7 bases had no gene match. CDR3 coding DNA: TGTGCCAGCAGCAATCGGGACAGTGTCGAGCAGTACTTC. Translation gives CASSNRDSVEQYF.

At least ten counts were recorded for this clonotype. The V and J genes are TRBV3-1 and TRBJ1-1, with no clear D. V gave up 3 bases and J gave up 1 base, with 9 bases separating them. The CDR3 loop spans 14 amino acids. The V gene's germline CDR1 is LGHDT and CDR2 YNNKEL (reference sequence). CDR3 in DNA: TGTGCCAGCAGCCAGGTGTTATCGAACACTGAAGCTTTCTTT. It is translated as CASSQVLSNTEAFF.

This chain joins TRBV12-3 or TRBV12-4 and TRBJ2-7, with 7 bases aligning to TRBD2. This CDR3 contains 15 residues. Trimming cost V 4 bases and J 5 bases; bases outside gene matches: 11. The CDR3 protein is CASSYPGGVGNEQYF. The CDR3 region has the DNA TGTGCCAGCAGTTACCCGGGGGGAGTCGGGAACGAGCAGTACTTC.

This chain links TRBV5-1 with TRBJ1-4, with D unclear. V lost 3 bases, J lost 4 bases, and 10 bases lay in between. CDR3 size: 14 residues. Germline values: CDR1 SGHRS, CDR2 YFSETQ. The CDR3 DNA is TGCGCCAGCAGCTCGGGAGCCTATAATGAAAAACTGTTTTTT. Translated: CASSSGAYNEKLFF.

The rearrangement joins TRBV2 to TRBJ2-1; 8 bases are a match to TRBD2. The CDR3 has 14 amino acids. J lost 10 bases, V lost 3 bases, and 8 bases had no gene match. Germline-derived CDR1 and CDR2 are SNHLY and FYNNEI. For the CDR3, the DNA is TGTGCCAGCAGTGACCGAGCGGGGGTGGAGGAGCAGTTCTTC. Amino acids: CASSDRAGVEEQFF.

The chain uses TRBV6-1 and TRBJ2-7; D tentatively reads TRBD1 or TRBD2 (5 bases each). Trimming removed 6 bases at V and 7 bases at J, with 19 bases between. Looked up from germline, CDR1 is MNHNS and CDR2 is SASEGT. The CDR3 loop spans 14 amino acids. The CDR3, as DNA: TGTGCCAGCAGCTCAGGGACCCCCTCTTGGGAGCAGTACTTC. Translating gives CASSSGTPSWEQYF.

The chain carries TRBV4-3 and TRBJ2-3; 11 nucleotides match TRBD2. Per germline, CDR1 LGHNA and CDR2 YSLEER. Losses at the gene ends were 0 bases for V and 6 bases for J; bases not matched to a gene: 8. The CDR3 contains 17 residues. The CDR3 sequence is CASSQDGSGGAWDTQYF. CDR3 in DNA: TGCGCCAGCAGCCAAGATGGTAGCGGGGGGGCCTGGGATACGCAGTATTTT.